This entry concerns a single T cell receptor beta chain. The antigen it recognizes is unknown. The record has no base qualities; no much larger clone is one base away. These data are taken from a study of T cells in Graves' hyperthyroidism and ophthalmopathy (dated 2019 in TCRdb). At the level of the whole study: Peripheral blood samples were taken at the time of initial diagnosis, prior to any treatment. In addition, the study compared T-cell repertoires in thyroid tissue and in blood from five or six Graves' hyperthyroidism patients. TCR Vbeta CDR3 sequencing of approximately 140 peripheral blood samples (43 ophthalmopathy, under 80 hyperthyroidism and roughly 17 progressor patients) is reported in the paper. After blood sampling, hyperthyroidism patients were treated with methimazole at a starting dose of 30 mg daily, and ophthalmopathy patients were treated with high-dose intravenous methylprednisolone. To identify TCR V-J signatures that set the groups apart, the researchers used a discovery cohort of more than 95 patients, made up of 43 with Graves' ophthalmopathy and 57 with stable Graves' hyperthyroidism. The 95 to 100 discovery patients were randomly split 7:3 into training and test sets. Prospective prediction of ophthalmopathy was tested in an independent validation cohort of about 19 hyperthyroidism patients and 17 patients who later progressed to ophthalmopathy.

The TCR beta CDR3 regions were amplified from RNA transcripts. The first round of RT-PCR for the TCR CDR3 was performed with the HTBI primer set and the Qiagen OneStep RT-PCR kit. A second multiplex PCR round built the libraries, followed by size selection and purification. Paired-end sequencing of the libraries was performed with 100 bp reads on an Illumina HiSeq2000. The original pipeline was this. Raw data were processed with SOAPnuke, discarding reads with adapters, uncalled bases, mean Phred below 15, or no exact constant-primer or identifier match. High-quality paired reads were merged with COPE v1.2.5, and unique nucleotide sequences were defined as clonotypes. MiTCR v1.1 was used to align the clonotypes against IMGT TRBV, TRBD and TRBJ reference segments. Analysis was restricted to V-J combinations with a frequency above 0.0001, which covered 98% to 99.2% of repertoires. The TCS score was defined as the ratio of F50 (clonal expansion) to E x V (chaos), calculated using BLOSUM62-based TCRdist between CDR3 peptides within each V-J. Welch's t-statistics and random forest reduced 500 to 650 V-J features to fewer than 15, which were used in a naive Bayes classifier (R e1071). TCRdb redid the processing of the public reads, applying fastp at Q25 and MiXCR, and retained in-frame beta chains. Rows merge per CDR3 protein into single entries with the most common DNA and genes. It is TCRdb's table, rather than the study itself, that gives the V and J calls and clone size. Within this sample are over 450,000 distinct CDR3 sequences, with 17% of them counted one time only. Approximately 18% of the sample comes from the top ten.

Moderately to severely active disease, a Clinical Activity Score of at least 3, a NOSPECS grade of at least 4, and a duration under 3 months were present in ophthalmopathy patients. Exclusion was applied to patients with uncontrolled infections, other autoimmune diseases, pregnancy or lactation. Clinical symptoms, serum thyroxine and TRAb, thyroid ultrasound, and orbital computed tomography formed the basis for the diagnoses. PBMCs were isolated from about 9.2 ml of fresh peripheral blood by Ficoll-Paque density gradient centrifugation. Total RNA was extracted using Trizol reagent, and RNA quality was assessed on an Agilent 2100 Bioanalyzer. V was cut back by 4 bases and J by 0 bases, leaving a gap of 10 bases between them. The CDR3 numbers 14 residues from cysteine through phenylalanine. The read is trimmed to its CDR3 DNA, 42 bases read in frame from base 1. The germline V gene sets CDR1 to SGDLS and CDR2 to YYNGEE.

Overall study outcomes, separate from this receptor: Most expanded thyroid clonotypes (frequency above 0.001) were also detected in blood, suggesting blood repertoires may reflect thyroid immune responses. In validation, the model predicted progression to ophthalmopathy a median of roughly 6.1 months before onset, with approximately 70% sensitivity and about 72% specificity. In cross-validation, a model built on a 13 V-J signature told ophthalmopathy apart from stable hyperthyroidism with under 90% sensitivity and about 81% specificity, and in testing the same model reached 80%/75%. Sample size was not statistically predetermined, and blinding of investigators to group allocation was not performed.

The chain links TRBV9 with TRBJ2-5, with the D gene not confidently named. Sequencing was performed on blood. This TCR came from a woman between 18 and 29 years old with Graves' ophthalmopathy. The CDR3 has the sequence CASSKGPYQETQYF. The sequenced DNA: TGTGCCAGCAGCAAAGGGCCGTACCAAGAGACCCAGTACTTC.